The rows below give T cell receptor beta chains drawn from one sample of a study of response to subunit inactivated influenza vaccine. TCRdb recomputed calls from the RT-PCR reads with MiXCR, one row per CDR3 protein. The top ten clones hold 2.5% to 3.5% of a sample with some 540,000 distinct CDR3 sequences, 20% to 25% of them seen once. The same specimen was also included in a second study, on T cells expressing NK-cell markers.

This specimen consisted of CD4+ T cells sorted from PBMCs, obtained 11 to 12 days after vaccination. The source is a man over 45 who received an inactivated influenza vaccine. Each CDR3 is given with its conserved first and last residue. D genes are given only for firm matches. Clone size appears in some rows only: once, few, many, or a class for an expanded clone.

V gene: TRBV19; J gene: TRBJ1-6; clone size: .; D gene: TRBD1; CDR3 protein: CASRTDRGDSPLHF; CDR3 DNA: TGTGCCAGTAGGACGGACAGGGGTGATTCACCCCTCCACTTT
V gene: TRBV7-2; J gene: TRBJ2-3; clone size: few; D gene: .; CDR3 protein: CASSIQTGVGDTQYF; CDR3 DNA: TGTGCCAGCAGCATACAGACCGGGGTTGGAGATACGCAGTATTTT
V gene: TRBV29-1; J gene: TRBJ2-7; clone size: few; D gene: TRBD1; CDR3 protein: CSASVGQGVYEQYF; CDR3 DNA: TGCAGCGCCTCCGTAGGACAGGGGGTCTACGAGCAGTACTTC
V gene: TRBV19; J gene: TRBJ2-1; clone size: .; D gene: TRBD2; CDR3 protein: CASRESSGTNEQFF; CDR3 DNA: TGTGCCAGTAGGGAATCTAGCGGAACTAATGAGCAGTTCTTC
V gene: TRBV5-5; J gene: TRBJ2-1; clone size: few; D gene: .; CDR3 protein: CASSLSGLSYNEQFF; CDR3 DNA: TGTGCCAGCAGCTTAAGCGGGTTATCCTACAATGAGCAGTTCTTC
V gene: TRBV7-9; J gene: TRBJ1-3; clone size: .; D gene: .; CDR3 protein: CASSSPISGNTIYF; CDR3 DNA: TGTGCCAGCAGCTCCCCGATCTCTGGAAACACCATATATTTT
V gene: TRBV5-1; J gene: TRBJ2-7; clone size: few; D gene: TRBD1; CDR3 protein: CASSPGGLMDRGRYEQYF; CDR3 DNA: TGCGCCAGCAGCCCGGGAGGGTTAATGGACAGGGGGAGGTACGAGCAGTACTTC
V gene: TRBV28; J gene: TRBJ2-5; clone size: .; D gene: .; CDR3 protein: CASSLVDRETQYF; CDR3 DNA: TGTGCCAGCAGTTTAGTAGACAGAGAGACCCAGTACTTC
V gene: TRBV3-1; J gene: TRBJ2-5; clone size: few; D gene: .; CDR3 protein: CASSQDNSQETQYF; CDR3 DNA: TGTGCCAGCAGCCAAGATAACAGCCAAGAGACCCAGTACTTC
V gene: TRBV7-2; J gene: TRBJ1-6; clone size: few; D gene: .; CDR3 protein: CASSLGTYSPLHF; CDR3 DNA: TGTGCCAGCAGCTTAGGGACTTATTCACCCCTCCACTTT
V gene: TRBV6-5; J gene: TRBJ2-2; clone size: .; D gene: TRBD2; CDR3 protein: CASRPTSGRRDTGELFF; CDR3 DNA: TGTGCCAGCAGACCGACTAGCGGGAGGAGAGACACCGGGGAGCTGTTTTTT
V gene: TRBV15; J gene: TRBJ2-7; clone size: .; D gene: .; CDR3 protein: CATSRDAGNSYEQYF; CDR3 DNA: TGTGCCACCAGCAGAGATGCAGGGAACTCCTACGAGCAGTACTTC
V gene: TRBV7-6; J gene: TRBJ1-4; clone size: .; D gene: TRBD1; CDR3 protein: CASSLRRDRGFTNEKLFF; CDR3 DNA: TGTGCCAGCAGCTTAAGGAGGGACAGGGGGTTTACTAATGAAAAACTGTTTTTT
V gene: TRBV7-2; J gene: TRBJ2-3; clone size: .; D gene: TRBD2; CDR3 protein: CASSRRLAGGTDTQYF; CDR3 DNA: TGTGCCAGCAGCCGCAGACTAGCGGGAGGGACAGATACGCAGTATTTT
V gene: TRBV7-8; J gene: TRBJ2-1; clone size: few; D gene: TRBD2; CDR3 protein: CASSPAAGGLYNEQFF; CDR3 DNA: TGTGCCAGCAGCCCCGCAGCGGGGGGGCTATACAATGAGCAGTTCTTC
V gene: TRBV5-1; J gene: TRBJ1-4; clone size: .; D gene: TRBD1; CDR3 protein: CASSGGQGGGEKLFF; CDR3 DNA: TGCGCCAGCAGCGGAGGACAGGGGGGGGGTGAAAAACTGTTTTTT
V gene: TRBV6-1; J gene: TRBJ2-2; clone size: .; D gene: .; CDR3 protein: CASSRPGNTGELFF; CDR3 DNA: TGTGCCAGCAGCCGACCCGGGAACACCGGGGAGCTGTTTTTT
V gene: TRBV12-3/TRBV12-4; J gene: TRBJ1-5; clone size: .; D gene: .; CDR3 protein: CASSPAVNQPQHF; CDR3 DNA: TGTGCCAGCAGCCCGGCTGTCAATCAGCCCCAGCATTTT
V gene: TRBV7-3; J gene: TRBJ2-5; clone size: .; D gene: TRBD2; CDR3 protein: CASSFSGSRGETQYF; CDR3 DNA: TGTGCCAGCAGCTTTAGCGGGAGTAGAGGAGAGACCCAGTACTTC
V gene: TRBV7-3; J gene: TRBJ2-3; clone size: many; D gene: TRBD2; CDR3 protein: CASSPLAGVADTQYF; CDR3 DNA: TGTGCCAGCAGCCCTCTTGCGGGAGTGGCAGATACGCAGTATTTT
V gene: TRBV28; J gene: TRBJ1-4; clone size: .; D gene: .; CDR3 protein: CASSFRTVKLSF; CDR3 DNA: TGTGCCAGCAGTTTCCGTACAGTGAAACTGTCTTTT
V gene: TRBV4-1; J gene: TRBJ1-1; clone size: .; D gene: TRBD1; CDR3 protein: CASSRPDRGRTEAFF; CDR3 DNA: TGCGCCAGCAGCCGACCGGACAGGGGGCGGACTGAAGCTTTCTTT
V gene: TRBV6-4; J gene: TRBJ2-3; clone size: .; D gene: .; CDR3 protein: CASSPSSWVTPTDTQYF; CDR3 DNA: TGTGCCAGCAGTCCGTCTTCGTGGGTCACCCCCACAGATACGCAGTATTTT
V gene: TRBV30; J gene: TRBJ1-4; clone size: .; D gene: .; CDR3 protein: CAWRKGGGNEKLFF; CDR3 DNA: TGTGCCTGGAGGAAGGGAGGGGGTAATGAAAAACTGTTTTTT
V gene: TRBV5-5; J gene: TRBJ1-2; clone size: .; D gene: .; CDR3 protein: CASRRMGDGYTF; CDR3 DNA: TGTGCCAGCAGGCGCATGGGGGACGGCTACACCTTC
V gene: TRBV5-1; J gene: TRBJ2-5; clone size: few; D gene: .; CDR3 protein: CASSLFAAGTQETQYF; CDR3 DNA: TGCGCCAGCAGCTTGTTCGCAGCGGGGACACAAGAGACCCAGTACTTC
V gene: TRBV18; J gene: TRBJ2-4; clone size: .; D gene: .; CDR3 protein: CASSPGAGTRRQNIQYF; CDR3 DNA: TGTGCCAGCTCGCCAGGGGCAGGGACCAGGAGACAAAACATTCAGTACTTC
V gene: TRBV6-1; J gene: TRBJ1-6; clone size: .; D gene: .; CDR3 protein: CASRVGVSSYNSPLHF; CDR3 DNA: TGTGCCAGCAGGGTGGGCGTGAGCTCCTATAATTCACCCCTCCACTTT
V gene: TRBV7-9; J gene: TRBJ2-1; clone size: .; D gene: TRBD2; CDR3 protein: CASSIGTSGIYNEQFF; CDR3 DNA: TGTGCCAGCAGCATCGGGACTAGCGGGATTTACAATGAGCAGTTCTTC
V gene: TRBV5-6; J gene: TRBJ2-7; clone size: few; D gene: TRBD1; CDR3 protein: CASSLFRLRGSYEQYF; CDR3 DNA: TGTGCCAGCAGCTTGTTCCGCCTCAGGGGGTCCTACGAGCAGTACTTC
V gene: TRBV28; J gene: TRBJ1-1; clone size: .; D gene: .; CDR3 protein: CASSLTGPMNTEAFF; CDR3 DNA: TGTGCCAGCAGTTTGACAGGACCCATGAACACTGAAGCTTTCTTT
V gene: TRBV20-1; J gene: TRBJ2-5; clone size: few; D gene: TRBD2; CDR3 protein: CSARLANEETQYF; CDR3 DNA: TGCAGTGCCCGACTAGCGAACGAAGAGACCCAGTACTTC
V gene: TRBV7-2; J gene: TRBJ1-2; clone size: few; D gene: .; CDR3 protein: CASSAGWVYGYTF; CDR3 DNA: TGTGCCAGCAGCGCAGGGTGGGTCTATGGCTACACCTTC
V gene: TRBV9; J gene: TRBJ2-1; clone size: .; D gene: .; CDR3 protein: CASSVGVGYGDSYNEQFF; CDR3 DNA: TGTGCCAGCAGCGTCGGTGTCGGTTACGGAGACTCCTACAATGAGCAGTTCTTC
V gene: TRBV2; J gene: TRBJ1-4; clone size: .; D gene: TRBD1; CDR3 protein: CASSRTGREKLFF; CDR3 DNA: TGTGCCAGCAGTCGGACAGGGAGAGAAAAACTGTTTTTT
V gene: TRBV27; J gene: TRBJ2-1; clone size: few; D gene: .; CDR3 protein: CASSLSGKQRSYNEQFF; CDR3 DNA: TGTGCCAGCAGTTTATCCGGAAAGCAGCGCTCCTACAATGAGCAGTTCTTC
V gene: TRBV19; J gene: TRBJ2-6; clone size: few; D gene: .; CDR3 protein: CASSPSFIVLTF; CDR3 DNA: TGTGCCAGTAGTCCCTCATTTATCGTCCTGACTTTC
V gene: TRBV28; J gene: TRBJ1-5; clone size: .; D gene: .; CDR3 protein: CASSPQDYYSNQPQHF; CDR3 DNA: TGTGCCAGCAGTCCCCAGGACTATTATAGCAATCAGCCCCAGCATTTT
V gene: TRBV24-1; J gene: TRBJ2-1; clone size: few; D gene: TRBD2; CDR3 protein: CATSDFGGGDYNEQFF; CDR3 DNA: TGTGCCACCAGTGATTTCGGCGGGGGGGACTACAATGAGCAGTTCTTC
V gene: TRBV4-1; J gene: TRBJ2-1; clone size: few; D gene: TRBD2; CDR3 protein: CASSQDRGTSGNVYNEQFF; CDR3 DNA: TGCGCCAGCAGCCAAGATCGCGGGACTAGCGGGAACGTCTACAATGAGCAGTTCTTC
V gene: TRBV4-3; J gene: TRBJ2-7; clone size: few; D gene: TRBD1; CDR3 protein: CASSHQEGQGREQYF; CDR3 DNA: TGCGCCAGCAGCCACCAAGAGGGACAGGGCCGCGAGCAGTACTTC
V gene: TRBV10-3; J gene: TRBJ2-7; clone size: once; D gene: TRBD1; CDR3 protein: CAIAGGSYEQYF; CDR3 DNA: TGTGCCATTGCAGGGGGCTCCTACGAGCAGTACTTC
V gene: TRBV12-3/TRBV12-4; J gene: TRBJ2-3; clone size: .; D gene: .; CDR3 protein: CASRARPGPSDTQYF; CDR3 DNA: TGTGCCAGCAGGGCCAGGCCGGGGCCTTCAGATACGCAGTATTTT
V gene: TRBV20-1; J gene: TRBJ1-2; clone size: few; D gene: .; CDR3 protein: CSARVQVNYGYTF; CDR3 DNA: TGCAGTGCTAGAGTCCAGGTTAACTATGGCTACACCTTC
V gene: TRBV12-3/TRBV12-4; J gene: TRBJ2-7; clone size: few; D gene: .; CDR3 protein: CASSSPPGEQYF; CDR3 DNA: TGTGCCAGCAGTTCCCCCCCGGGGGAGCAGTACTTC
V gene: TRBV7-6; J gene: TRBJ2-7; clone size: few; D gene: TRBD2; CDR3 protein: CASSQSVAGSSYEQYF; CDR3 DNA: TGTGCCAGCAGCCAATCGGTAGCGGGAAGCTCCTACGAGCAGTACTTC
V gene: TRBV5-1; J gene: TRBJ2-3; clone size: once; D gene: .; CDR3 protein: CASSRPTTSTDTQYF; CDR3 DNA: TGCGCCAGCAGCCGGCCTACTACTAGCACAGATACGCAGTATTTT